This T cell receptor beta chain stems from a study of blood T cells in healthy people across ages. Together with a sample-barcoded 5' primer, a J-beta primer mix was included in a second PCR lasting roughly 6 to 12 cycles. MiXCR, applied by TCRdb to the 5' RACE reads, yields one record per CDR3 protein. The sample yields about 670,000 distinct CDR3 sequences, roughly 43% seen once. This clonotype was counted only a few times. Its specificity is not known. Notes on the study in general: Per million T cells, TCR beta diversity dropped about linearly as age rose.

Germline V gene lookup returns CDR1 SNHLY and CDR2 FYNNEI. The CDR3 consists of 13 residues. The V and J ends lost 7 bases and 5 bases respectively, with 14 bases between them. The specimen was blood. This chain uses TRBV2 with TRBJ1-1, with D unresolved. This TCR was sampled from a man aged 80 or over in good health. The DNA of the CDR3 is TGTGCCAGCACCCTGTTGGGGTGGACTGAAGCTTTCTTT. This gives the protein CASTLLGWTEAFF.